These T cell receptor beta chains were read from a single sample in a study of response to subunit inactivated influenza vaccine. TCRdb fed the RT-PCR reads into MiXCR, producing one record per CDR3 protein. The sample records about 800,000 distinct CDR3 sequences, approximately 21% being singletons. Specimen: PBMCs from blood, collected roughly 5 days after vaccination. All receptors come from a man aged 45 to 65 who received an inactivated influenza vaccine. The CDR3 runs from the conserved cysteine through the conserved F or W. A D gene is named only where the DNA matches it firmly. Where a row states a size, it is once, few, many or the class of an expanded clone; other rows omit it.

CDR3aa,CDR3nt,len,v_gene,abundance,d_gene,j_gene
CASSPCEQYF,TGTGCCAGCAGCCCCTGCGAGCAGTACTTC,10,TRBV7-2,-,-,TRBJ2-7
CASSLGLPVLAGGNYEQYF,TGTGCCAGCAGCTTAGGGCTCCCAGTCCTAGCGGGAGGAAATTACGAGCAGTACTTC,19,TRBV7-2,-,TRBD2,TRBJ2-7
CASTMRALVNEQFF,TGTGCCAGCACCATGAGGGCGTTGGTCAATGAGCAGTTCTTC,14,TRBV28,-,-,TRBJ2-1
CASSPRSPGQGDGYTF,TGTGCCAGCTCACCACGGTCCCCCGGACAGGGGGACGGCTACACCTTC,16,TRBV18,few,TRBD1,TRBJ1-2
CASRLGPGAGNTIYF,TGTGCCAGCAGGCTGGGACCGGGAGCTGGAAACACCATATATTTT,15,TRBV6-1,-,-,TRBJ1-3
CASSPRTSPKAGEFF,TGTGCCAGCAGCCCACGGACTAGCCCGAAAGCCGGAGAGTTCTTC,15,TRBV7-2,-,TRBD2,TRBJ2-1
CASSLTLPPGGELFF,TGTGCCAGCAGCTTAACACTCCCCCCCGGCGGGGAGCTGTTTTTT,15,TRBV7-2,-,-,TRBJ2-2
CASSLELAGGSGNEQFF,TGTGCCAGCAGCTTAGAACTAGCGGGAGGTAGTGGCAATGAGCAGTTCTTC,17,TRBV11-2,few,TRBD2,TRBJ2-1
CASSRTVLGQPQHF,TGTGCCAGCAGTAGAACCGTGTTAGGTCAGCCCCAGCATTTT,14,TRBV4-2,-,-,TRBJ1-5
CSVDRKTQYF,TGCAGCGTTGACCGAAAGACCCAGTACTTC,10,TRBV29-1,few,-,TRBJ2-5
CASSPNGGPYEQYF,TGTGCCAGCAGCCCTAACGGGGGGCCTTACGAGCAGTACTTC,14,TRBV6-1,many,-,TRBJ2-7
CASTLPGTQGEQYF,TGTGCCAGCACCTTGCCTGGGACACAAGGCGAGCAGTACTTC,14,TRBV7-2,few,-,TRBJ2-7
CASSLDLTRSYNEQFF,TGTGCCAGCAGTTTAGATCTGACCCGCTCCTACAATGAGCAGTTCTTC,16,TRBV12-3/TRBV12-4,few,-,TRBJ2-1
CASSLLGGTGQETQYF,TGTGCCAGCAGCTTGTTAGGTGGGACAGGTCAAGAGACCCAGTACTTC,16,TRBV5-5,few,TRBD1,TRBJ2-5
CASSLPRGNTEAFF,TGCGCCAGCAGCTTGCCCCGGGGGAACACTGAAGCTTTCTTT,14,TRBV5-1,-,-,TRBJ1-1
CSAGHQGAEETQYF,TGCAGTGCCGGCCACCAGGGGGCGGAGGAGACCCAGTACTTC,14,TRBV20-1,-,TRBD1,TRBJ2-5
CASSADRGIYNEQFF,TGTGCCAGCAGTGCCGACAGGGGAATCTACAATGAGCAGTTCTTC,15,TRBV2,few,TRBD1,TRBJ2-1
CASSPRDRSYEQYF,TGTGCCAGCAGCCCCCGGGACAGATCCTACGAGCAGTACTTC,14,TRBV7-9,many,TRBD1,TRBJ2-7
CAWSVQSDSYEQYF,TGTGCCTGGAGTGTACAATCAGACTCCTACGAGCAGTACTTC,14,TRBV30,-,-,TRBJ2-7
CASSFGTVNYGYTF,TGTGCCAGCAGTTTCGGGACAGTTAACTATGGCTACACCTTC,14,TRBV12-3/TRBV12-4,few,TRBD1,TRBJ1-2
CASSLDPASPLHF,TGCGCCAGCAGCTTGGACCCCGCTTCACCCCTCCACTTT,13,TRBV5-1,-,-,TRBJ1-6
CASSYRAPKRGSYEQYF,TGTGCCAGCAGTTACCGTGCTCCAAAGAGAGGGTCCTACGAGCAGTACTTC,17,TRBV6-5,-,-,TRBJ2-7
CSASQGAYTGELFF,TGCAGTGCATCACAGGGGGCTTACACCGGGGAGCTGTTTTTT,14,TRBV20-1,-,TRBD1,TRBJ2-2
CASSGRSWEAPSYNEQFF,TGTGCCAGCAGCGGACGTTCCTGGGAGGCCCCCTCCTACAATGAGCAGTTCTTC,18,TRBV11-1,-,-,TRBJ2-1
CSVSGQDDSNYGYTF,TGCAGCGTTTCAGGACAGGACGACTCTAACTATGGCTACACCTTC,15,TRBV29-1,-,TRBD1,TRBJ1-2
CASSPDVSTDTQYF,TGTGCCAGCAGCCCGGACGTGAGCACAGATACGCAGTATTTT,14,TRBV6-2/TRBV6-3,-,-,TRBJ2-3
CASSQVPIRVHTGELFF,TGTGCCAGCAGCCAAGTTCCCATCCGGGTTCACACCGGGGAGCTGTTTTTT,17,TRBV6-2/TRBV6-3,-,-,TRBJ2-2
CASSLRRGVGVNEQFF,TGTGCCAGCAGTTTAAGAAGGGGTGTAGGTGTTAATGAGCAGTTCTTC,16,TRBV12-3/TRBV12-4,-,-,TRBJ2-1
CASRGTGRTGELFF,TGTGCCAGCAGGGGGACAGGGAGAACCGGGGAGCTGTTTTTT,14,TRBV9,-,TRBD1,TRBJ2-2
CAIRRTGVRYEQYF,TGTGCCATCAGGAGGACAGGGGTACGCTACGAGCAGTACTTC,14,TRBV10-3,-,TRBD1,TRBJ2-7
CASSRTPGLAGQIAKNIQYF,TGCGCCAGCAGCCGTACTCCGGGACTAGCGGGGCAAATAGCCAAAAACATTCAGTACTTC,20,TRBV5-1,many,TRBD2,TRBJ2-4
CASGRGDTEAFF,TGTGCCAGCGGGCGGGGGGACACTGAAGCTTTCTTT,12,TRBV3-1,many,-,TRBJ1-1
CSAFALAGQETQYF,TGCAGTGCCTTCGCCCTAGCGGGACAAGAGACCCAGTACTTC,14,TRBV20-1,few,TRBD2,TRBJ2-5
CASSPPARGQPQHF,TGTGCCAGCAGTCCCCCGGCCCGGGGTCAGCCCCAGCATTTT,14,TRBV28,-,-,TRBJ1-5
CASSGTSGTGTQYF,TGTGCCAGCAGCGGGACTAGCGGCACAGGAACCCAGTACTTC,14,TRBV7-2,-,TRBD2,TRBJ2-5
CASGQGAMGEQFF,TGTGCCAGCGGACAGGGGGCGATGGGTGAGCAGTTCTTC,13,TRBV7-9,-,TRBD1,TRBJ2-1
CASSPWGQPNEKLFF,TGTGCCAGCAGCCCTTGGGGACAACCTAATGAAAAACTGTTTTTT,15,TRBV28,-,-,TRBJ1-4
CSARSSGDTYEQYF,TGCAGTGCTAGATCCAGCGGGGACACCTACGAGCAGTACTTC,14,TRBV20-1,few,-,TRBJ2-7
CAISDSSRKPNINTDTQYF,TGTGCCATCAGTGATTCGAGCCGGAAACCAAACATTAACACAGATACGCAGTATTTT,19,TRBV10-3,-,-,TRBJ2-3
CSVGQAFWSYNEQFF,TGCAGCGTGGGACAGGCGTTTTGGTCCTACAATGAGCAGTTCTTC,15,TRBV29-1,few,TRBD1,TRBJ2-1
CASSFNVKGHGYTF,TGTGCCAGCAGTTTTAATGTAAAGGGCCATGGCTACACCTTC,14,TRBV12-3/TRBV12-4,-,-,TRBJ1-2
CASSVSGSLPGANVLTF,TGTGCCAGCAGCGTTAGCGGGAGCCTCCCTGGGGCCAACGTCCTGACTTTC,17,TRBV7-2,-,TRBD2,TRBJ2-6